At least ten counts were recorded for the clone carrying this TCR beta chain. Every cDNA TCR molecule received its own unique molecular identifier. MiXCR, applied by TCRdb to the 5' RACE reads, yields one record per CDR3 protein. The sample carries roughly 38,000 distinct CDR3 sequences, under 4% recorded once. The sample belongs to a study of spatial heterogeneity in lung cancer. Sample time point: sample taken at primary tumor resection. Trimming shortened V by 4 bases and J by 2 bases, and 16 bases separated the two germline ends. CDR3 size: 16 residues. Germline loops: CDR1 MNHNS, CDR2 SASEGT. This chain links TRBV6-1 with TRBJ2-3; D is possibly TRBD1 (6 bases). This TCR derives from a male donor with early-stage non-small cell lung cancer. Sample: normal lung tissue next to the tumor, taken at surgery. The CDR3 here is CASSADKDSYTDTQYF. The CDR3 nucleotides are TGTGCCAGCAGTGCAGATAAGGACAGTTACACAGATACGCAGTATTTT.